Listed below are T cell receptor beta chains from one sample, sequenced in a study of OX40 agonist ivuxolimab in advanced cancers. The table came from immunoSEQ multiplex PCR; TCRdb's copy has only in-frame clones and leaves some out. The repertoire has some 86,000 clones, roughly nine tenths of them found once; the top ten carry roughly 9.3%. Sequencing used CD4+ or CD8+ T cells sorted from blood, obtained in a trial of the OX40 agonist ivuxolimab. These receptors were collected from an adult with an advanced solid tumor such as melanoma, head and neck, liver or kidney cancer. The CDR3 runs from the conserved cysteine through the conserved F or W. The D gene is left open where the match is weak. Size is omitted from some rows. Given values are once, few, many or a class for expanded clones.

TRBV27	TRBJ1-4	NA	NA	TGTGCCAGCAGCCGGAGGGCTAATGAAAAACTGTTTTTT	CASSRRANEKLFF
TRBV27	TRBJ2-7	NA	NA	TGTGCCAGCAGACAGGGAGCCGAGCAGTACTTC	CASRQGAEQYF
TRBV5-1	TRBJ2-5	NA	TRBD1	TGCGCCAGCAGCCCAGGCCCCGGACAGGGACTGCAGACCCAGTACTTC	CASSPGPGQGLQTQYF
TRBV30	TRBJ1-2	NA	NA	TGTGCCTGGGCTCTTGGGGCTTTCGAGGGCTACACCTTC	CAWALGAFEGYTF
TRBV18	TRBJ1-5	NA	TRBD1	TGTGCCAGCTCACGAGGACTAGGGGGCCCTCAGCCCCAGCATTTT	CASSRGLGGPQPQHF
TRBV7-2	TRBJ2-7	NA	NA	TGTGCCAGCAGACTTCACAGATACTACGAGCAGTACTTC	CASRLHRYYEQYF
TRBV7-2	TRBJ2-2	NA	TRBD1	TGTGCCAGCAGCCTCACCAGGGACAGCACCGGGGAGCTGTTTTTT	CASSLTRDSTGELFF
TRBV6-1	TRBJ2-1	NA	NA	TGTGCCAGCAGTGTACGGATTGGGTACAATGAGCAGTTCTTC	CASSVRIGYNEQFF
TRBV6-1	TRBJ2-1	NA	NA	TGTGCCAGCAGTGAAGGGGGTCGGGAGCAGTTCTTC	CASSEGGREQFF
TRBV27	TRBJ2-1	NA	TRBD2	TGTGCCAGCAGCCCCGGCCCTAGCGGCCTCCTAAATGAGCAGTTCTTC	CASSPGPSGLLNEQFF
TRBV14	TRBJ1-1	once	TRBD1	TGTGCCAGCAGCCAACAACAGGGGGGACAGGGCTATAGGGTAAACACTGAAGCTTTCTTT	CASSQQQGGQGYRVNTEAFF
TRBV6-5	TRBJ2-7	NA	NA	TGTGCCAGCAATTCCCCGTCCACCGGGTCCTACGAGCAGTACTTC	CASNSPSTGSYEQYF
TRBV12-5	TRBJ1-2	NA	NA	TGTGCTAGTGGTTTGGACACTAACTATGGCTACACCTTC	CASGLDTNYGYTF
TRBV18	TRBJ2-7	NA	NA	TGTGCCAGCTCACCGGGCGCGCGGACGAGGACCTACGAGCAGTACTTC	CASSPGARTRTYEQYF
TRBV9	TRBJ2-3	NA	TRBD2	TGTGCCAGCAGCGTAGGGTTAGCGGGAGGGGAAACAGATACGCAGTATTTT	CASSVGLAGGETDTQYF
TRBV28	TRBJ2-5	NA	NA	TGTGCCAGCAGTTCCGGGGCGGGGGCCTTGCAAGAGACCCAGTACTTC	CASSSGAGALQETQYF
TRBV5-5	TRBJ2-2	NA	TRBD1	TGTGCCAGCAGAGGGACAGGGGGCTCCGGGGAGCTGTTTTTT	CASRGTGGSGELFF
TRBV27	TRBJ1-1	NA	NA	TGTGCCAGCAGTTTTATTGGACGCCAAGAAGCTTTCTTT	CASSFIGRQEAFF
TRBV10-1	TRBJ2-1	NA	TRBD2	TGCGCCAGCAGTAAACTAGCGGGAACCAATGAGCAGTTCTTC	CASSKLAGTNEQFF
TRBV30	TRBJ2-7	NA	NA	TGTGCCTGGAGTAGGAGGGTCGCCTACGAGCAGTACTTC	CAWSRRVAYEQYF
TRBV29-1	TRBJ2-2	NA	TRBD1	TGCAGCGTTGAAAAACTCGAGACAGGGTTGCCCGGGGAGCTGTTTTTT	CSVEKLETGLPGELFF
TRBV7-9	TRBJ1-4	NA	NA	TGTGCCAGCAGCTTATCCCCAGCCTATAATGAAAAACTGTTTTTT	CASSLSPAYNEKLFF
TRBV9	TRBJ2-3	once	TRBD2	TGTGCCAGCAGCGTAGTATCGGGAGGTAGGACAGATACGCAGTATTTT	CASSVVSGGRTDTQYF
TRBV19	TRBJ2-1	NA	TRBD2	TGTGCCAGTAGGCGGGAGGGTTCACACAATGAGCAGTTCTTC	CASRREGSHNEQFF
TRBV5-4	TRBJ2-3	NA	TRBD2	TGTGCCAGCAGCTTGGGGGAGGGGTTCACAGATACGCAGTATTTT	CASSLGEGFTDTQYF
TRBV4-1	TRBJ2-1	NA	NA	TGCGCCAGCAGCCCTTCGGGTGGTGGGGGCAATGAGCAGTTCTTC	CASSPSGGGGNEQFF
TRBV12-5	TRBJ2-7	NA	TRBD2	TGTGCTAGTGGTTTGGTACCGTTTTCGACTAGCGGGAAGTACGAGCAGTACTTC	CASGLVPFSTSGKYEQYF
TRBV27	TRBJ1-4	NA	NA	TGTGCCAGCAGTTCCTTCTTAAGGGAAAAACTGTTTTTT	CASSSFLREKLFF
TRBV15	TRBJ2-7	NA	TRBD1	TGTGCCACCAGCAGAGATCCAGGGGGCTCCGAGCAGTACTTC	CATSRDPGGSEQYF
TRBV6-1	TRBJ1-3	NA	NA	TGTGCCAGCAGTGAAGCTTTAGGGCAGGGGTCGTTT	CASSEALGQGSF
TRBV15	TRBJ2-1	NA	NA	TGTGCCGTCCGTGGGGGAGAATGGTACAATGAGCAGTTCTTC	CAVRGGEWYNEQFF
TRBV6-6	TRBJ2-7	NA	NA	TGTGCCAGCAGCCGAATTCCAGGAGGTAGCTACGAGCAGTACTTC	CASSRIPGGSYEQYF
TRBV18	TRBJ2-7	NA	TRBD2	TGTGCCAGCTCCCGGGGACTAGCGGATACTGCTTTTTATGTCTACGAGCAGTACTTC	CASSRGLADTAFYVYEQYF
TRBV12-5	TRBJ2-7	NA	TRBD1	TGTGCTAGTGGTTTGGTACTTTGGGACAGGCCTTCCTACGAGCAGTACTTC	CASGLVLWDRPSYEQYF
TRBV6-1	TRBJ2-5	NA	TRBD1	TGTGCCAGCAGTGACCCCCGGACAGGTGACCAAGAGACCCAGTACTTC	CASSDPRTGDQETQYF
TRBV2	TRBJ1-2	NA	TRBD1	TGTGCCAGCAGTGAACATCGGACAGGGGACGGCTACACCTTC	CASSEHRTGDGYTF
TRBV11-2	TRBJ2-1	NA	NA	TGTGCCAGCAGCATCGGTCACGACGCTGAGCAGTTCTTC	CASSIGHDAEQFF
TRBV19	TRBJ2-7	NA	NA	TGTGCCAGTAGTAAGGATCCCCGCCGGTCCTACGAGCAGTACTTC	CASSKDPRRSYEQYF
TRBV7-9	TRBJ2-3	NA	NA	TGTGCCAGCAGCTACAGCACAGATACGCAGTATTTT	CASSYSTDTQYF
TRBV6-5	TRBJ2-3	once	NA	TGTGCCAGCAGTACAAGGAAAGATACGCAGTATTTT	CASSTRKDTQYF
TRBV7-9	TRBJ1-2	NA	NA	TGTGCCAGCAGCTTTTCGGGCGGGGTAAACTATGGCTACACCTTC	CASSFSGGVNYGYTF
TRBV5-4	TRBJ2-5	NA	NA	TGTGCCAGCAGCGTACAGGGAGGTACGGAGACCCAGTACTTC	CASSVQGGTETQYF
TRBV2	TRBJ2-7	once	NA	TGTGCCAGCAATGGCGAGGGCTACGAGCAGTACTTC	CASNGEGYEQYF
TRBV18	TRBJ2-7	NA	TRBD2	TGTGCCAGCTCTCCACTAGCGGGAGGGCCGCGGGGGCCCTACGAGCAGTACTTC	CASSPLAGGPRGPYEQYF
TRBV5-1	TRBJ2-1	NA	TRBD2	TGCGCCAGCAGCTTGACAGCGGGAGGGCCGGGAGGAGAGCAGTTCTTC	CASSLTAGGPGGEQFF
TRBV19	TRBJ2-1	NA	TRBD2	TGTGCCAGTAGCACAGCGGGAGGTGGCTACAATGAGCAGTTCTTC	CASSTAGGGYNEQFF
TRBV5-4	TRBJ2-7	NA	NA	TGTGCCAGCAGCTTGGGGTCCGCCTACGAGCAGTACTTC	CASSLGSAYEQYF
TRBV5-4	TRBJ2-1	NA	TRBD2	TGTGCCAGCAGCTTTTCTCTAGCGGAAGACAATGAGCAGTTCTTC	CASSFSLAEDNEQFF
TRBV7-8	TRBJ2-5	once	NA	TGTGCCAGCAGCTTGGACTACCAAGAGACCCAGTACTTC	CASSLDYQETQYF
TRBV19	TRBJ1-1	NA	NA	TGTGCCAGTACCCTACGGAGGGCTGGCACTGAAGCTTTCTTT	CASTLRRAGTEAFF